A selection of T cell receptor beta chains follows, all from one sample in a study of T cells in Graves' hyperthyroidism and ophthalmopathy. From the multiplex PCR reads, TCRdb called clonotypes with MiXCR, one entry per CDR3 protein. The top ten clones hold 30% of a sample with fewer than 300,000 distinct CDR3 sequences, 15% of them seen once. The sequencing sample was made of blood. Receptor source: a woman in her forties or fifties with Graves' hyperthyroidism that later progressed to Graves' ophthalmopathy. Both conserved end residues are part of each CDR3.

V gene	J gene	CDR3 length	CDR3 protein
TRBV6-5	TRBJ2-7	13	CASSYGGSYEQYF
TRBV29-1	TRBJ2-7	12	CSVGGDRDEQYF
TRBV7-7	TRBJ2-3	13	CASSLGKLDTQYF
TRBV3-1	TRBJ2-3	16	CASSQFRGLGTDTQYF
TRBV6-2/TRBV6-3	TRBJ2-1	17	CASSPVRRHLSYNEQFF
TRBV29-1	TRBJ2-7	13	CSVGLAGGTEQYF
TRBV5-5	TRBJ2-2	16	CASSLLTGMNTGELFF
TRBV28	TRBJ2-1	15	CASSFLGLAGGEQFF
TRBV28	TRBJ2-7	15	CASSLLGAGSYEQYF
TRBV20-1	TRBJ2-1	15	CSAREVAGGGNEQFF
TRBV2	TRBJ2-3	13	CASEERYTDTQYF
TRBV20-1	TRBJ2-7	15	CSAFNRDSLSYEQYF
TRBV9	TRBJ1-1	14	CASTSTHGTPEAFF
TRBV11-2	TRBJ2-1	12	CASSPMVAEQFF
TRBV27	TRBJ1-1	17	CASRPGQGLPRNTEAFF
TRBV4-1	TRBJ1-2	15	CASSQEGTGGHGYTF
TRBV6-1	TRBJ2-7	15	CASSSFGEGSYEQYF
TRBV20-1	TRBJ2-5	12	CSAREGQETQYF
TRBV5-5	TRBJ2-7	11	CASTLGREQYF
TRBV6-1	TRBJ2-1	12	CASSSLVDEQFF
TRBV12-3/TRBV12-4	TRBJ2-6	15	CASSFSTSGANVLTF
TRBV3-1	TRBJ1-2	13	CASSQGQGVGYTF
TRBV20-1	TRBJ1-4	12	CSVTQRNEKLFF
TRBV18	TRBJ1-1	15	CASSPYSGGDTEAFF
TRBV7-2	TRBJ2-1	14	CASNPRTAYNEQFF
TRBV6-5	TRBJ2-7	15	CASSYGLAGSYEQYF
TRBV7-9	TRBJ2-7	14	CASSFPGSHYEQYF
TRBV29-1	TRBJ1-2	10	CSVAEYGYTF
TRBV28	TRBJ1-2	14	CASSPVTGNYGYTF
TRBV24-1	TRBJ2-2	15	CATSDFSGNTGELFF
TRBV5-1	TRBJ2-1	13	CASSRTGESEQFF
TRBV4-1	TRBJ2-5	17	CASSQGWTSGRQETQYF